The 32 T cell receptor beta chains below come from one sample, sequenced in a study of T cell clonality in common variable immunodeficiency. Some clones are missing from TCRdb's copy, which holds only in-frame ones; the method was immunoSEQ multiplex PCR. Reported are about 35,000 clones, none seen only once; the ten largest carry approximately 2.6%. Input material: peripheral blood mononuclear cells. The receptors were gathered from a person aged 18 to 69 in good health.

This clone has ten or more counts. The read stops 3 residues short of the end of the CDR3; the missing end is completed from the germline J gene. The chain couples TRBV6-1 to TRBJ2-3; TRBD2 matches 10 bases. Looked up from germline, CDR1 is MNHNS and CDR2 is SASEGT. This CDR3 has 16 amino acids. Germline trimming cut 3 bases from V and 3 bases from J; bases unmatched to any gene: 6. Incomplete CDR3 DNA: TGTGCCAGCAGTGATCGAGCGGGAGGGCCAACAGATACG. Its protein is CASSDRAGGPTDT. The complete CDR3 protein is CASSDRAGGPTDTQYF.

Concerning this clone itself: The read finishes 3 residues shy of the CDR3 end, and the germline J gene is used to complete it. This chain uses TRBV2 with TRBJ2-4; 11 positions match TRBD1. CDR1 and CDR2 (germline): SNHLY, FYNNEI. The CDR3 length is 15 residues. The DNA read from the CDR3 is TGTGCCAGCAGTTCCGGACAGGGGGCCTACTATGGT. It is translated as CASSSGQGAYYG. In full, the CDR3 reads CASSSGQGAYYGQYF.

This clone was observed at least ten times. The CDR3 DNA, read in part, is TGCAGTTATAAGGGGCACGGCAGCAATCAGCCG. It codes for CSYKGHGSNQP. In full, the CDR3 is CSYKGHGSNQPQYF. The chain uses TRBV20-1 and TRBJ2-3; weak D call: TRBD1 (5 bases). Read coverage stops 3 residues before the CDR3 terminus; the germline J gene supplies the remainder. Germline values: CDR1 DFQATT, CDR2 SNEGSKA (reference sequence). This CDR3 region has 14 residues.

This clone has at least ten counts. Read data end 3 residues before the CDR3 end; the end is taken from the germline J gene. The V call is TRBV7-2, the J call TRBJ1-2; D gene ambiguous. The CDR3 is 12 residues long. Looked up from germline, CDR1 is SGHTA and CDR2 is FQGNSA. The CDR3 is CASSHDTGGYTF. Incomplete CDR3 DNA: TGTGCCAGCAGCCATGACACGGGGGGC.

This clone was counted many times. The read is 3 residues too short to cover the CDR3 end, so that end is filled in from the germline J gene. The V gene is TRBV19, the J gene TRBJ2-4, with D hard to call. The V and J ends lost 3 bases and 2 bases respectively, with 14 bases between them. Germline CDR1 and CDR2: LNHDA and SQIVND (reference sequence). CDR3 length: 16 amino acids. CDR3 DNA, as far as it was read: TGTGCCAGTAGTATGAGGCTCAATGGGCCCAAAAACATT. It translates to CASSMRLNGPKNI. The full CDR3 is CASSMRLNGPKNIQYF.

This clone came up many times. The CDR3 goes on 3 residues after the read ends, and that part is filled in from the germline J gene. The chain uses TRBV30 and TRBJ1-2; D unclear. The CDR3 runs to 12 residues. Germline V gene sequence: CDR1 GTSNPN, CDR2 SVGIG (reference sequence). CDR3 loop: CAWSEGLGGYTF. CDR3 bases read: TGTGCCTGGAGTGAAGGGTTGGGCGGC. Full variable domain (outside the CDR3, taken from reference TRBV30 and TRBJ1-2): SQTIHQWPATLVQPVGSPLSLECTVEGTSNPNLYWYRQAAGRGLQLLFYSVGIGQISSEVPQNLSASRPQDRQFILSSKKLLLSDSGFYLCAWSEGLGGYTFGSGTRLTVV.

CDR3 DNA, as far as it was read: TGTGCCAGCAGTCCAAGCGGGAGGGCCTCGGACGAG. It translates to CASSPSGRASDE. The CDR3 reads in full as CASSPSGRASDEQYF. This chain connects TRBV25-1 to TRBJ2-7; TRBD2 aligns across 10 bases. The observed sequence ends 3 residues before the CDR3 terminus, with the missing tail filled in from the germline J gene. CDR3 length: 15 residues. The V gene's germline CDR1 is MGHDK and CDR2 SYGVNS. The J segment lost 5 bases and the V segment lost 5 bases, leaving 9 bases of the junction unmatched.

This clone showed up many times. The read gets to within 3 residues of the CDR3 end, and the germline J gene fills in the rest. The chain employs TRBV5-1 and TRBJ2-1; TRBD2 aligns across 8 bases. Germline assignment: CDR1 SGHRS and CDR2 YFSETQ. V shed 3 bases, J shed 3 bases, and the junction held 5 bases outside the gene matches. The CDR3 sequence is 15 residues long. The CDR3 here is CASSSAGVGYNEQFF. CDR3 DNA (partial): TGCGCCAGCAGCTCAGCGGGAGTCGGCTACAATGAG.

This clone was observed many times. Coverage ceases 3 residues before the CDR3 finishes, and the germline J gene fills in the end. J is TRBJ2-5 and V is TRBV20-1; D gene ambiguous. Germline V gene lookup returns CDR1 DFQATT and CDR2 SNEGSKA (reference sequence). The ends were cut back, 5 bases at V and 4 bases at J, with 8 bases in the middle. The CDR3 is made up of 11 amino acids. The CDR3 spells CSALRAETQYF. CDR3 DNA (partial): TGCAGTGCTCTAAGAGCAGAGACC.

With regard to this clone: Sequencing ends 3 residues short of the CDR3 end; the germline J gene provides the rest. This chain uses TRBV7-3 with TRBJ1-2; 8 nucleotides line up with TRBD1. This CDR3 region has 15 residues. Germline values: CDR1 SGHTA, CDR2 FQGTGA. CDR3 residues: CASSFGQGGYNDYTF. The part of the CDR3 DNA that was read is TGTGCCAGCAGCTTTGGACAGGGAGGCTACAATGAC.

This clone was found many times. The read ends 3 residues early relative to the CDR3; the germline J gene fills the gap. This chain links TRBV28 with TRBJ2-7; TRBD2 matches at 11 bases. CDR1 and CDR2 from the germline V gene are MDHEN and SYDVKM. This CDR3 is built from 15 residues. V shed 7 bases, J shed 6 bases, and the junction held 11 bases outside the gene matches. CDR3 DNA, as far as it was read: TGTGCCAGCATGGAATTAGGTCTAGCGGGAGGCGAG. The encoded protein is CASMELGLAGGE. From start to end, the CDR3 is CASMELGLAGGEQYF.

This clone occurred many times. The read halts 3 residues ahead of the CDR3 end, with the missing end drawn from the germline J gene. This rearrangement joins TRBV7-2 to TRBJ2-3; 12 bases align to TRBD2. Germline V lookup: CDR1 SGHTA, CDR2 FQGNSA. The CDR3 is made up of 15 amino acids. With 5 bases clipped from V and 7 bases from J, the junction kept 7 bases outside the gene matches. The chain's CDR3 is CASSMTSGSRNTQYF. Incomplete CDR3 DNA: TGTGCCAGCAGCATGACTAGCGGGAGTAGGAATACG.

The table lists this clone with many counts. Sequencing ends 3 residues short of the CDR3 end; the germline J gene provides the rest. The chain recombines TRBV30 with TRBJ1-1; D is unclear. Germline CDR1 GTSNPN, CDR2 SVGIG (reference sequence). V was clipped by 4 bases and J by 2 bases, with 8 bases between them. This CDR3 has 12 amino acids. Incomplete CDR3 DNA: TGTGCCTGGACCATGGCAAACACTGAA. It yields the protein CAWTMANTE. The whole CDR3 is CAWTMANTEAFF.

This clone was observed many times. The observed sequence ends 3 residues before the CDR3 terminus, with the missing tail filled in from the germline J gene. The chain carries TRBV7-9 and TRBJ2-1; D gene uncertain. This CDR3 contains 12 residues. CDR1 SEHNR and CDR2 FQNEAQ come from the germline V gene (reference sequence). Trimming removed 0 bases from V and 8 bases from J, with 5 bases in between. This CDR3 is CASSLAGYEQFF. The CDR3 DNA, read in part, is TGTGCCAGCAGCTTAGCGGGCTATGAG.

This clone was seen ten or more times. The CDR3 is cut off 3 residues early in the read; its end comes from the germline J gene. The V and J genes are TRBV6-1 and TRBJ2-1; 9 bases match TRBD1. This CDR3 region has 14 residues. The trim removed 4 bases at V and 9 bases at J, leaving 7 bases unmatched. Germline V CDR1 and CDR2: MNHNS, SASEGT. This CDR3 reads CASSVDRGIREQFF. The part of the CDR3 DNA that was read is TGTGCCAGCAGTGTGGACAGGGGTATACGTGAG.

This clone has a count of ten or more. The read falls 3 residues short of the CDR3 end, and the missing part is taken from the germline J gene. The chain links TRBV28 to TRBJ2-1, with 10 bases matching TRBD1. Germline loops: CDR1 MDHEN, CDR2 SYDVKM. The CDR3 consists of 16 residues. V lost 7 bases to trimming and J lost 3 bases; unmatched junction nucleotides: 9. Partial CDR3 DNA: TGTGCCAGCAAACTGGACAGGGGGACCTTCTACAATGAG. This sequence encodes CASKLDRGTFYNE. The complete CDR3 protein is CASKLDRGTFYNEQFF.

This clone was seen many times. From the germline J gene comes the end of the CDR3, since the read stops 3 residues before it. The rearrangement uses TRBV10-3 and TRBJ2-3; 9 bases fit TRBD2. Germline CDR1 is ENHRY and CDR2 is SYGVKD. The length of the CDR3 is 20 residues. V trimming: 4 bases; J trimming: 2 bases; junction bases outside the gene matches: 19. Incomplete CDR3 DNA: TGTGCCATCAGTGGGCCCCTGGGACTAGCAGACGGACCCGTCACAGATACG. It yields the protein CAISGPLGLADGPVTDT. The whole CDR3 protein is CAISGPLGLADGPVTDTQYF.

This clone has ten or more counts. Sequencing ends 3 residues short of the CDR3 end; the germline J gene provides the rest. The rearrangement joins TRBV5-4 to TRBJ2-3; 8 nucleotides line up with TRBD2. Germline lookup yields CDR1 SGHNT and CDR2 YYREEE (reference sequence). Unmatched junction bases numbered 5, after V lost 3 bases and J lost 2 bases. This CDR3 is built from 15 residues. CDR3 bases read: TGTGCCAGCAGCTCATCGGGGGGGAACACAGATACG. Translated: CASSSSGGNTDT. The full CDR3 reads CASSSSGGNTDTQYF.

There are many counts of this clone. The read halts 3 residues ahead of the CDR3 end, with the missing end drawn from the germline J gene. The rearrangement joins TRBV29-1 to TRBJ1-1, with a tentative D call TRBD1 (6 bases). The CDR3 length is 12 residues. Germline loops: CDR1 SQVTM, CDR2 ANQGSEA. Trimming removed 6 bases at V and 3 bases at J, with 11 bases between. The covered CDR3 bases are TGCAGCGTCCAGGGGTTGGACACTGAA. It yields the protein CSVQGLDTE. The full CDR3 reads CSVQGLDTEAFF.

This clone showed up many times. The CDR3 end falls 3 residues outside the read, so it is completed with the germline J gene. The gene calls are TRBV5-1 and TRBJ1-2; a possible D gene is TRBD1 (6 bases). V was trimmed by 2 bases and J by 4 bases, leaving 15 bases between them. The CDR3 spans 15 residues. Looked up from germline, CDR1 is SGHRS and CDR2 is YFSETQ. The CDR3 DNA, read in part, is TGCGCCAGCAGCTTAACAGGGACCAATTCCTATGGC. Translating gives CASSLTGTNSYG. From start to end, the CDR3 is CASSLTGTNSYGYTF.

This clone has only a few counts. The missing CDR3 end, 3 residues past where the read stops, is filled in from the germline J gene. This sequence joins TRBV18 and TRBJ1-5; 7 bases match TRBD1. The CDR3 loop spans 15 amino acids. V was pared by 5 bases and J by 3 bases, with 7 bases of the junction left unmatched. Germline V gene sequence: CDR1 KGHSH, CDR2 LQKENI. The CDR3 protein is CASSTLQGPNQPQHF. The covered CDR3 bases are TGTGCCAGCTCAACCCTACAGGGGCCCAATCAGCCC.

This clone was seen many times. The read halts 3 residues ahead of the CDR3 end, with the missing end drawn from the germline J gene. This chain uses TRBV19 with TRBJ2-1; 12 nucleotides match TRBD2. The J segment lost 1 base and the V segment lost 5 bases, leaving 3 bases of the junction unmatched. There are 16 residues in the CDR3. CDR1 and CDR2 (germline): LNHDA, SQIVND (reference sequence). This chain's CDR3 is CASSALAGGSYNEQFF. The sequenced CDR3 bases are TGTGCCAGTAGTGCCCTAGCGGGAGGGTCCTACAATGAG.

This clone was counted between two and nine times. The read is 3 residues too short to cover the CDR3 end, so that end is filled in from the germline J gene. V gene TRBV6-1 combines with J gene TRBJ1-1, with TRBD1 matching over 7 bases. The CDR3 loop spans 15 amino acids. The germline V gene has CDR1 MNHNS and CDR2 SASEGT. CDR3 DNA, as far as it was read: TGTGCCAGCAGTGATTACCCAGGGGGTAAAGAGACC. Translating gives CASSDYPGGKET. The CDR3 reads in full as CASSDYPGGKETAFF.

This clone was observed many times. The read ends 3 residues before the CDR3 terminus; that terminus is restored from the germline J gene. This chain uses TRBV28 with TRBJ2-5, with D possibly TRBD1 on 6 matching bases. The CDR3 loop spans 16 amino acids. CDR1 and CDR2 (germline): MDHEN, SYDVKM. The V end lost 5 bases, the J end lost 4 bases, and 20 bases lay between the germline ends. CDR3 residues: CASSHGQGTFRETQYF. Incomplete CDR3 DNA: TGTGCCAGCAGTCACGGCCAGGGGACCTTTAGAGAGACC.

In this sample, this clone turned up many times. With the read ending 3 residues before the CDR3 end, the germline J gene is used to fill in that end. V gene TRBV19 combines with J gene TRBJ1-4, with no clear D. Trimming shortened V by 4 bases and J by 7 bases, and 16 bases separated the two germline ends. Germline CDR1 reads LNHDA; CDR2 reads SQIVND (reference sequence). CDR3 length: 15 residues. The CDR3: CASSTAGTSGEKLFF. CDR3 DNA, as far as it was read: TGTGCCAGTAGTACCGCGGGAACATCTGGTGAAAAA.

The part of the CDR3 DNA that was read is TGTGCCAGTAGTTTGAGGGGTAGTGCTTTTTTAAACACTGAA. As protein: CASSLRGSAFLNTE. The whole CDR3 protein reads CASSLRGSAFLNTEAFF. The V and J genes are TRBV19 and TRBJ1-1, with a weak D call TRBD1 (5 bases). The read stops 3 residues short of the end of the CDR3; the missing end is completed from the germline J gene. V dropped 5 bases and J dropped 2 bases, with 21 bases sitting between them. Germline assignment: CDR1 LNHDA and CDR2 SQIVND (reference sequence). The CDR3 covers 17 residues.

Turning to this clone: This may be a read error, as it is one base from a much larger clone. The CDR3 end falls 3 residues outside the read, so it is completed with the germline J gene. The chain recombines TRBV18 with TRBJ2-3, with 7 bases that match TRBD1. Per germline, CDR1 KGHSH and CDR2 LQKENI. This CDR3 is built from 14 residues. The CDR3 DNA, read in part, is TGTGCCAGCTCACCAGGGACAGACCAAGAGACG. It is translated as CASSPGTDQET. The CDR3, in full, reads CASSPGTDQETQYF.

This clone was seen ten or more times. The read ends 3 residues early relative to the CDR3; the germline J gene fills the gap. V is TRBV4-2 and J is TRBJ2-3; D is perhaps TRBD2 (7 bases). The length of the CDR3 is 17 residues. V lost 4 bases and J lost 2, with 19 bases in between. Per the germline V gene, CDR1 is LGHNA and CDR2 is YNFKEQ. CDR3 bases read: TGTGCCAGCAGCCCGGCGGGGGCGCGGGAAGACACAGATACG. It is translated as CASSPAGAREDTDT. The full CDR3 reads CASSPAGAREDTDTQYF.

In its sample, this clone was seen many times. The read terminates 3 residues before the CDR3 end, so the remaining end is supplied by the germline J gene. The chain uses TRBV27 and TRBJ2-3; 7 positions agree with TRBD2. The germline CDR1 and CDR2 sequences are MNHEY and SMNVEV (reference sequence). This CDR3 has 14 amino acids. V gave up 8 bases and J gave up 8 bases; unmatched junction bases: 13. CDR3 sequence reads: CASAPGLNIGTQYF. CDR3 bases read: TGTGCCAGCGCCCCGGGACTAAACATTGGTACG.

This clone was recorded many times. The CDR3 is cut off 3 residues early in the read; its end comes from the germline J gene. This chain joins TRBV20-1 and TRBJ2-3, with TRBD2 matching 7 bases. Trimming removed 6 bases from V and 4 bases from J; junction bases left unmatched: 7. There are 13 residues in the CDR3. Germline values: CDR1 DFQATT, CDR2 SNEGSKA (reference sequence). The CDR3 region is CSASREMADTQYF. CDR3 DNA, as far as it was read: TGCAGTGCCTCGCGGGAGATGGCAGATACG.

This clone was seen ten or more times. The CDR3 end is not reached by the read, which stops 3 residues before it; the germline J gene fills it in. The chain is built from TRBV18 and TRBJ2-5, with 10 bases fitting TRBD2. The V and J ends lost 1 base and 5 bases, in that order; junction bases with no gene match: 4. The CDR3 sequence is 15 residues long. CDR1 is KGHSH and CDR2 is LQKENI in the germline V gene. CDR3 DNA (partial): TGTGCCAGCTCACCACGGGCTAGCGGGAGTGAGACC. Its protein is CASSPRASGSET. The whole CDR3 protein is CASSPRASGSETQYF.

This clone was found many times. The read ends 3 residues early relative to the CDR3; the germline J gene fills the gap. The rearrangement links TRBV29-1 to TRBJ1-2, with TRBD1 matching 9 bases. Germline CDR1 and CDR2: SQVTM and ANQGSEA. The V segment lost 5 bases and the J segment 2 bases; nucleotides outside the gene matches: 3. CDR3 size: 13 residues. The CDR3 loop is CSVLQGANYGYTF. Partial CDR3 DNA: TGCAGCGTTTTACAGGGGGCGAACTATGGC.